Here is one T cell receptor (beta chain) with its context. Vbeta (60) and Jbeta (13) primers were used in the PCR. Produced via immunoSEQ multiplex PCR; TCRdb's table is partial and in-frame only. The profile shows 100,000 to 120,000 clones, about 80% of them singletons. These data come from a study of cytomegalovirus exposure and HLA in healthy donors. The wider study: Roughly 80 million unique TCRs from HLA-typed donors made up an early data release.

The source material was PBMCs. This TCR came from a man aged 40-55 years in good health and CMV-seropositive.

CDR3 protein: CASSPTGSGERTGELFF. The CDR3, as DNA: TGTGCCAGCAGTCCGACCGGGAGTGGGGAAAGGACCGGGGAGCTGTTTTTT. The rearrangement links TRBV2 to TRBJ2-2, with TRBD2 as a possible D gene (6 bases). The ends were cut back, 5 bases at V and 5 bases at J, with 21 bases in the middle. Germline lookup yields CDR1 SNHLY and CDR2 FYNNEI. The CDR3 is 17 amino acids.